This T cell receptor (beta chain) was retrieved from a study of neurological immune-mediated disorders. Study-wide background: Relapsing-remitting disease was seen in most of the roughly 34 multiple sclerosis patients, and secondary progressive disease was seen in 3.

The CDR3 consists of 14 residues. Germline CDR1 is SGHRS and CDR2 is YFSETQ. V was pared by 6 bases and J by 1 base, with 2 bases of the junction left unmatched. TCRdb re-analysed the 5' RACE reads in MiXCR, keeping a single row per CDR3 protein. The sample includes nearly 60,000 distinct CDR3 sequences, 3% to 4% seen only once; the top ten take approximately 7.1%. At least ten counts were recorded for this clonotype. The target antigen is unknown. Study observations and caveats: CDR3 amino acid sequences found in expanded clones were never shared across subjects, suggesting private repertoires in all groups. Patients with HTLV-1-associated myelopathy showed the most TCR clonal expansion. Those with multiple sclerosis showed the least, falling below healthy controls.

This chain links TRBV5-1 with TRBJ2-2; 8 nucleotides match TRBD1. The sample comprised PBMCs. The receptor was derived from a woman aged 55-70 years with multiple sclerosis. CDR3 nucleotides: TGCGCCAGCAAACAGGGGGGGAACACCGGGGAGCTGTTTTTT. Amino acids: CASKQGGNTGELFF.